The T cell receptor (beta chain) described here comes from a study of T cell responses to AZD1222 COVID-19 vaccine. The germline V gene encodes CDR1 MGHRA and CDR2 YSYEKL. The length of the CDR3 is 15 residues. V lost 1 base, J lost 2 bases, and 12 bases lay in between. Study-wide results and caveats: Nearly half of spike-specific TCRs reportedly target variant regions that are unmutated in the B.1.351 and B.1.1.7 variants. The sample set comprised mostly white British donors with more females, and clonal diversity was possibly underestimated. Dominant at 160-218 and 743-854, vaccine-associated CD4 TCRs also spanned spike.

A note on this clone: Its antigen is as yet unknown.

Profiled with immunoSEQ multiplex PCR; TCRdb holds only in-frame clones, not every one. The repertoire has roughly 140,000 clones, around 88% of them found once; the top ten carry roughly 2.1%. The TCR originated in an adult in good health. The source material was peripheral blood, sampled on day 0 of AZD1222 vaccination. The rearrangement uses TRBV4-1 and TRBJ2-7, with a weak D call TRBD2 (6 bases). CDR3 loop: CASSQVRGTAYEQYF. The CDR3 bases are TGCGCCAGCAGCCAAGTGCGGGGCACCGCCTACGAGCAGTACTTC.